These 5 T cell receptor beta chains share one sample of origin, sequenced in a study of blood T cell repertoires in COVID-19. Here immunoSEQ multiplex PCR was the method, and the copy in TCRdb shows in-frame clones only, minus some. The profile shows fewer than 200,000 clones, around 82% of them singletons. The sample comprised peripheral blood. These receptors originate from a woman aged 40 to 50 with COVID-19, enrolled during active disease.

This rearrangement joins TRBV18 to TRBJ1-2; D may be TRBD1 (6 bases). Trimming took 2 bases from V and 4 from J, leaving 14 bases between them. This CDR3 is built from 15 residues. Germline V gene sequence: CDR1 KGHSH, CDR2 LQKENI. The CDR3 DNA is TGTGCCAGCTCACCAAGCCCAGGGGCTCTCTATGGCTACACCTTC. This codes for CASSPSPGALYGYTF.

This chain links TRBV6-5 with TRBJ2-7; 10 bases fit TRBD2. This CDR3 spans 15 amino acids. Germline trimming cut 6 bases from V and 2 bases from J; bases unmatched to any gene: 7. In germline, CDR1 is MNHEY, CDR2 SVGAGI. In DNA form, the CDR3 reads TGTGCCAGCAGGTACCGGACTAGCGGACCCTACGAGCAGTACTTC. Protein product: CASRYRTSGPYEQYF.

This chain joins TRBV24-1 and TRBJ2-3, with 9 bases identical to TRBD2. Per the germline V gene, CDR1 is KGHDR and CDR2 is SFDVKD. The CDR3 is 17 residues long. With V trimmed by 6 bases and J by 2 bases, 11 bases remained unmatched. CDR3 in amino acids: CATSNPPIAGDTDTQYF. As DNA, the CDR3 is TGTGCCACCAGTAACCCACCCATAGCGGGGGACACAGATACGCAGTATTTT.

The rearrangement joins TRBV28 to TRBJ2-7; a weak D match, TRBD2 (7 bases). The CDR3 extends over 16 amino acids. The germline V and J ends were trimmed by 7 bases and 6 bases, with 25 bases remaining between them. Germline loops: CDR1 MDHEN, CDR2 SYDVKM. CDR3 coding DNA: TGTGCCAGCACCCCGTCCCCCGGGGGGCGGCTAGGCGAGCAGTACTTC. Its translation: CASTPSPGGRLGEQYF. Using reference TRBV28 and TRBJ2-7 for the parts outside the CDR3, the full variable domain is DVKVTQSSRYLVKRTGEKVFLECVQDMDHENMFWYRQDPGLGLRLIYFSYDVKMKEKGDIPEGYSVSREKKERFSLILESASTNQTSMYLCASTPSPGGRLGEQYFGPGTRLTVT.

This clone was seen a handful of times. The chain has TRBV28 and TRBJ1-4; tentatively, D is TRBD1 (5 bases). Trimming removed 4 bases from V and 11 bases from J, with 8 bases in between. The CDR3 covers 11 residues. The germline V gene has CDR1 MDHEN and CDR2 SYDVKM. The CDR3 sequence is CASSSQGKLFF. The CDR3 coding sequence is TGTGCCAGCAGTTCCCAGGGTAAACTGTTTTTT.